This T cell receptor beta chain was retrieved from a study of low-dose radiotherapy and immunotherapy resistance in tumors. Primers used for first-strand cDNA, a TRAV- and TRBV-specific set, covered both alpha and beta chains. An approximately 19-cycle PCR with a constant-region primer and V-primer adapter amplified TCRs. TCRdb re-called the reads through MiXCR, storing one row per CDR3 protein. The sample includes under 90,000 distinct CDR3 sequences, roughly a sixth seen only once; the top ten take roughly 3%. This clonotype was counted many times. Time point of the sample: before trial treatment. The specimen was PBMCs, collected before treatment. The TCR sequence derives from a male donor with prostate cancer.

The CDR3 protein is CASSLIRGRVPGVTDTQYF. The CDR3 DNA is TGTGCCAGCAGCCTAATCCGGGGCCGAGTCCCTGGGGTCACAGATACGCAGTATTTT. The V gene is TRBV7-9, the J gene TRBJ2-3; D tentatively reads TRBD1 or TRBD2 (5 bases each). Germline loops: CDR1 SEHNR, CDR2 FQNEAQ (reference sequence). V was trimmed by 5 bases and J by 2 bases, leaving 26 bases between them. The CDR3 is made up of 19 amino acids. Looking up the rest from reference TRBV7-9 and TRBJ2-3 gives the full variable domain: DTGVSQNPRHKITKRGQNVTFRCDPISEHNRLYWYRQTLGQGPEFLTYFQNEAQLEKSRLLSDRFSAERPKGSFSTLEIQRTEQGDSAMYLCASSLIRGRVPGVTDTQYFGPGTRLTVL.